Presented here are 6 T cell receptor beta chains from one specimen sequenced in a study of blood T cell repertoires in COVID-19 (dated by TCRdb to the early 2020s). Receptors were amplified or captured by the immunoSEQ multiplex PCR assay. In its TCRdb copy, this immuneACCESS table keeps in-frame sequences only and misses some clones. Where compared with another copy, unresolved V genes explain less than half of these, and the others have no known cause. The sample table shows 65,000 to 85,000 clones, and roughly 80% are seen once. 15% to 20% of the sample is held by the ten biggest clonotypes. Source material: peripheral blood. These receptors all stem from a woman aged 60 to 75 with acute or convalescent COVID-19.

This clone was detected once. The chain employs TRBV6-5 and TRBJ1-5; the D gene is possibly TRBD1 (6 bases). The V end lost 6 bases, the J end lost 2 bases, and 8 bases lay between the germline ends. The germline gives CDR1 MNHEY, CDR2 SVGAGI. The CDR3 has 13 amino acids. The CDR3 loop is CASRRQGNQPQHF. CDR3 in DNA: TGTGCCAGCAGACGACAGGGCAATCAGCCCCAGCATTTT.

The chain is built from TRBV28 and TRBJ1-5, with D tentatively TRBD1 (6 bases). The CDR3 extends over 16 amino acids. Trimming removed 4 bases from V and 6 bases from J, with 19 bases in between. Germline values: CDR1 MDHEN, CDR2 SYDVKM. CDR3 sequence reads: CASSYVSGTRGQPQHF. For the CDR3, the DNA is TGTGCCAGCAGTTATGTATCGGGCACCAGGGGTCAGCCCCAGCATTTT.

Concerning this clone: This specimen includes other DNA sequences encoding the same CDR3. In DNA, the CDR3 is TGCGCCAGCAGCTTGCTCCAAGAGACCCAGTACTTC. It translates to CASSLLQETQYF. This chain links TRBV5-1 with TRBJ2-5; D uncertain. Germline lookup yields CDR1 SGHRS and CDR2 YFSETQ. V lost 1 base and J lost 1, with 2 bases in between. The CDR3 runs 12 residues.

V is TRBV7-3 and J is TRBJ1-2; 10 nucleotides agree with TRBD1. The CDR3 loop spans 14 amino acids. V trimming: 4 bases; J trimming: 7 bases; junction bases outside the gene matches: 6. Per the germline V gene, CDR1 is SGHTA and CDR2 is FQGTGA. The CDR3 DNA reads TGTGCCAGCAGCTCAGGGACAGGGGCAAGTGGCTACACCTTC. Protein sequence: CASSSGTGASGYTF. Supplemented by reference TRBV7-3 and TRBJ1-2, the full variable domain reads GAGVSQTPSNKVTEKGKYVELRCDPISGHTALYWYRQSLGQGPEFLIYFQGTGAADDSGLPNDRFFAVRPEGSVSTLKIQRTERGDSAVYLCASSSGTGASGYTFGSGTRLTVV.

This chain links TRBV7-9 with TRBJ2-5; D is unclear. The CDR3 contains 12 residues. Germline V lookup: CDR1 SEHNR, CDR2 FQNEAQ (reference sequence). Trimming removed 3 bases at V and 5 bases at J, with 7 bases between. CDR3 DNA: TGTGCCAGCAGCTTCTCCCTTGAGACCCAGTACTTC. Residues: CASSFSLETQYF.

The chain employs TRBV10-1 and TRBJ2-1; D is unresolved. V lost 2 bases and J 9 bases, leaving 11 bases between the germline ends. The CDR3 runs to 13 residues. Germline V gene data show CDR1 as WNHNN and CDR2 as SYGVQD (reference sequence). CDR3 sequence: CASSETMFGEQFF. In DNA form, the CDR3 reads TGCGCCAGCAGTGAGACTATGTTCGGTGAGCAGTTCTTC.